One and the same sample provided the 10 T cell receptor beta chains below, sequenced in a study of blood T cell repertoires in COVID-19. This table comes from immunoSEQ multiplex PCR, and its TCRdb copy is limited to in-frame clones, with some not included. The sample has 75,000 to 100,000 clones, just under 90% seen once; the top ten hold roughly 14%. Sample: peripheral blood. These TCRs come from a human donor in a cohort sampled during active COVID-19.

CDR3 DNA: TGTGCCAGCAGCCGGCGGTGGAATGAGCAGTTCTTC. Translated: CASSRRWNEQFF. V is TRBV7-6 and J is TRBJ2-1; D unresolved. The ends were cut back, 5 bases at V and 7 bases at J, with 9 bases in the middle. The CDR3 is 12 amino acids. Germline lookup yields CDR1 SGHVS and CDR2 FNYEAQ.

The chain joins TRBV3-1 (or the pseudogene TRBV3-2) to TRBJ1-4; possible D gene TRBD1, 5 bases. Germline lookup yields CDR1 LGHDT and CDR2 YNNKEL (reference sequence). This CDR3 contains 16 residues. Trimming cost V 1 base and J 5 bases, with 14 bases left between them. The CDR3 here is CASSQVLRSGNEKLFF. In DNA form, the CDR3 reads TGTGCCAGCAGCCAAGTACTTCGTTCAGGGAATGAAAAACTGTTTTTT.

The CDR3 sequence: CSVDGPGTGELFF. Here the CDR3 DNA reads TGCAGCGTCGATGGGCCAGGCACCGGGGAGCTGTTTTTT. The V and J genes are TRBV29-1 and TRBJ2-2; D unclear. Between the trimmed V and J ends, which lost 6 bases and 4 bases, there was a span of 12 bases. This CDR3 spans 13 amino acids. From germline, CDR1 is SQVTM and CDR2 ANQGSEA.

The rearrangement links TRBV12-3 or TRBV12-4 to TRBJ2-1; D call uncertain. This CDR3 has 12 amino acids. V was trimmed by 7 bases and J by 3 bases, leaving 7 bases between them. CDR3 residues: CASTSVYNEQFF. The CDR3, as DNA: TGTGCCAGCACCTCTGTCTACAATGAGCAGTTCTTC.

This sequence joins TRBV9 and TRBJ2-1; 8 bases are shared with TRBD2. Trimming took 3 bases from V and 0 from J; bases not matched to a gene: 5. This CDR3 region has 16 residues. CDR1 is SGDLS, CDR2 YYNGEE, per germline. In DNA, the CDR3 is TGTGCCAGCAGCGGATTAGCGGGGTCCTCCTACAATGAGCAGTTCTTC. Translated, it gives CASSGLAGSSYNEQFF.

The V call is TRBV5-1, the J call TRBJ2-2; a weak D match, TRBD1 (6 bases). Germline loops: CDR1 SGHRS, CDR2 YFSETQ. V was pared by 5 bases and J by 3 bases, with 17 bases between. The CDR3 runs to 16 residues. The CDR3 DNA sequence: TGCGCCAGCAGGAAAACCGGGACACTTTACACCGGGGAGCTGTTTTTT. Encoded protein: CASRKTGTLYTGELFF.

This rearrangement joins TRBV15 to TRBJ2-7; D is perhaps TRBD1 (8 bases). Germline CDR1 reads LNHNV; CDR2 reads YYDKDF (reference sequence). CDR3 length equals 15 residues. Trimming cost V 5 bases and J 1 base, with 15 bases left between them. The CDR3: CATSLTGGASYEQYF. The DNA for the CDR3 is TGTGCCACCAGCTTAACAGGGGGGGCATCCTACGAGCAGTACTTC.

The gene calls are TRBV15 and TRBJ1-3; TRBD1 might be the D (6 bases). Per the germline V gene, CDR1 is LNHNV and CDR2 is YYDKDF (reference sequence). CDR3 size: 18 residues. V lost 1 base to trimming and J lost 0 bases, with 16 bases between them. DNA of the CDR3: TGTGCCACCAGCAGAGGCTATTTCCAGGACAGCTCTGGAAACACCATATATTTT. Protein sequence: CATSRGYFQDSSGNTIYF.

The chain recombines TRBV28 with TRBJ1-1; no reliable D call. V dropped 2 bases and J dropped 1 base, with 5 bases sitting between them. Looked up from germline, CDR1 is MDHEN and CDR2 is SYDVKM. The CDR3 sequence is 13 residues long. The CDR3 sequence is CASSLGQNTEAFF. The CDR3 coding sequence is TGTGCCAGCAGTTTAGGGCAGAACACTGAAGCTTTCTTT.

The chain is built from TRBV9 and TRBJ2-7; TRBD2 matches at 8 bases. Per germline, CDR1 SGDLS and CDR2 YYNGEE. This CDR3 region has 15 residues. V was clipped by 0 bases and J by 2 bases; unmatched bases: 4. DNA of the CDR3: TGTGCCAGCAGCGTAGATAGCGGGGTTCCCTACGAGCAGTACTTC. This encodes CASSVDSGVPYEQYF.